This T cell receptor beta chain stems from a study of shared clonotypes between healthy human individuals (dated by TCRdb to the early 2020s). Notes on the research overall: The cohort comprised a couple of women and a few men aged 18 to 49 years. The study deeply sequenced blood TCR repertoires of five healthy adults to estimate repertoire size and the extent of clonotype sharing between individuals. Per donor, leukapheresis produced somewhere between about 0.9 and 9.5 billion PBMCs. For each donor, three plates each were used for CD4 naive and CD4 memory, two plates were used for CD8 naive, and one plate was used for CD8 memory. To increase sequencing depth and limit assay-specific biases, TCR repertoire library preparation and sequencing were carried out by different laboratories using diverse techniques.

The CDR3 numbers 14 residues from cysteine through phenylalanine. Only the CDR3 DNA is retained, 42 bases long and in frame from the first base. Relative to germline, V is 3 bases shorter and J is 3 bases shorter, with 11 bases between their ends. Sequences LNHDA (CDR1) and SQIVND (CDR2) are obtained from the germline V gene (reference sequence). A remark on this clone: Its antigen target is currently unknown. It has no much larger one-base neighbor in the sample; base qualities were not kept.

The investigation overall reported the following: Higher generation probabilities were observed for clonotypes shared by all four sorted-subset donors than for non-shared clonotypes. Sampling was restricted to blood, and TCR repertoires in tissues likely differ from the TCR repertoires found in blood. Because the study included only a small number of donors, the genetic and exposure-history diversity represented was limited. Larger estimated clonotype richness was generally found for naive subsets than for memory subsets. Pairwise subsampling led to the expectation that sequencing depth would affect the degree of clonotype sharing among donors. Approximately 5% of naive CD4, around 3.5% of naive CD8, 2% to 2.5% of memory CD4, and less than 0.45% of memory CD8 clonotypes were shared across several donors. Incomplete sequencing was indicated by rarefaction of sorted-subset datasets, despite the large sequencing depth.

Using the deep immunoSEQ assay, multiplex PCR amplified TCR CDR3 regions from genomic DNA. Genomic DNA extracted from each cell subset was distributed evenly over all wells of several immunoSEQ 96-well plates, and each plate served as one replicate. For sorted subsets, each replicate PCR was loaded with 200 ng genomic DNA, equivalent to 25,000 to 35,000 T cell genomes. Purified libraries were quantified with a Qubit 3.0 fluorometer, sized on a Bioanalyzer 2100, and re-quantified with the KAPA Library Quantification kit. Each immunoSEQ 96-well plate was sequenced on its own single-read 150-cycle Illumina NextSeq 550 flow cell. The original pipeline was this. The immunoSEQ output contained only junctional sequences without quality scores, so filtering could not match that applied to full-length reads. To assign V/J genes and CDR3, sequences were annotated against IMGT germline references using PyIR, a Python wrapper for IgBLAST v1.9. Any read was removed if the V/J assignment was weak (E-value above 1e-6), the CDR3 was missing, or the read contained stop codons, out-of-frame junctions, or ambiguous translated residues. A V3J clonotype was defined by an identical inferred V gene, J gene, and CDR3 amino acid sequence. Percentage overlap between repertoires was computed as shared unique clonotypes divided by the size of the smaller repertoire. RTK rarefaction, the Chao1 estimator, and Recon v2.1 estimates of unobserved clonotypes were used to assess repertoire richness. OLGA was used to compute generation probabilities for all TCRbeta clonotypes that the gDNA method yielded from four donors. Drawn from immuneACCESS, this table holds only the in-frame rearrangements with V and J called that TCRdb kept. Clones are partly lost; checked studies trace under half to an unresolved V gene and leave the rest unexplained. V, J and clone size were drawn from that table, and D and trimming were deduced from the DNA. The sample table shows roughly 2.1 million clones, and just over 90% are seen once. Roughly 1.7% of the sample lies in the top ten.

For the CD8 naive samples, CD45RO-negative cells were positively selected for CCR7, yielding a CD45RA+CCR7+ population from which TemRA cells were excluded. Donors were healthy HIV-negative adults with no recently reported acute infections or vaccinations. Only Caucasian adults living in Nashville, Tennessee, USA were represented among the donors. Blood was collected by leukapheresis, and PBMCs were isolated by Ficoll-Histopaque density gradient centrifugation and then cryopreserved in liquid nitrogen vapor phase. Purity and quantity of every magnetically sorted T cell population were checked by analytical flow cytometry. From each sorted fraction, genomic DNA was isolated and quantified by UV absorbance on a Nanodrop 2000c.

The rearrangement combines TRBV19 with TRBJ1-1; the D gene cannot be resolved reliably. This clonotype originated in a man aged 18 to 35 in good health. Some clones in this sample may be carry-over from other donors' samples. Sequenced input: naive CD8+ T cells from PBMCs. The sample's cell subset or site label, in plain terms: CD45RA+CCR7+. The CDR3 protein sequence reads: CASSIRYRDTEAFF. The nucleotides read TGTGCCAGTAGTATTAGGTACAGAGACACTGAAGCTTTCTTT.